The clone carrying this T cell receptor (beta chain) has more than one count but fewer than ten. This sample was taken from a study of CD8+ T cells in alopecia areata. The sequencing template was cDNA reverse transcribed from extracted RNA. Here immunoSEQ multiplex PCR was the method, and the copy in TCRdb shows in-frame clones only, minus some. The sample includes over 100,000 clones, around 49% of them seen just once. The V end was cut by 4 bases, the J end by 8 bases, with 18 bases between. This CDR3 has 14 amino acids. From germline, CDR1 is SQVTM and CDR2 ANQGSEA. The chain employs TRBV29-1 and TRBJ2-1, with D perhaps TRBD2 (7 bases). The sequence was collected from a human donor with alopecia areata. Here the sequenced sample was CD8+ T cells sorted from blood, taken at week 0. The CDR3 here is CSVGSLGGGDEQFF. CDR3 sequence (DNA): TGCAGCGTTGGGTCCCTCGGCGGGGGCGATGAGCAGTTCTTC.